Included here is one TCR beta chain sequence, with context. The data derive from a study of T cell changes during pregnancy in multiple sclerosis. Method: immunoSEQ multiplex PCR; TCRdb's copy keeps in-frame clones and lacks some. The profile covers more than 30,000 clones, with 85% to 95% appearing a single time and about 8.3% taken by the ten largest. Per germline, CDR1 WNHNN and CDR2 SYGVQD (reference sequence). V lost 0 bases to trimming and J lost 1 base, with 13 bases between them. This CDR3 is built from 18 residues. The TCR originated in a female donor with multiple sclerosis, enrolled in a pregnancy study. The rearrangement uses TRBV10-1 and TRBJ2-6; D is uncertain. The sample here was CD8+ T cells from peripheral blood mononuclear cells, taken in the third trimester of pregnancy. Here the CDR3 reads CASSESAVDWSGANVLTF. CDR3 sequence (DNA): TGCGCCAGCAGTGAGTCGGCGGTTGACTGGTCTGGGGCCAACGTCCTGACTTTC.